A single T cell receptor (beta chain) is shown here with its context. It has no known antigen specificity. No per-base quality is available; no much larger clone lies one base away. The sample comes from a study of T cell changes during pregnancy in multiple sclerosis (dated by TCRdb to the late 2010s). Turning to the overall study: Changes in the T cell repertoire over the course of pregnancy were examined in this study in women with multiple sclerosis.

Library preparation used the immunoSEQ multiplex PCR assay. TCRdb retrieved this table from immuneACCESS and kept in-frame rearrangements only. Not all clones are present; in checked studies, unresolved V genes account for under half, and no reason is known for the remainder. The sample profile shows some 64,000 clones; about 91% of them were found once. Of the sample, 2% to 2.5% is held by the ten largest clones. V has 0 bases trimmed and J has 3 bases trimmed; junction bases matching no gene number 9. The CDR3 runs 17 amino acids, cysteine and phenylalanine included. The entry retains the CDR3 DNA only, 51 bases that are in frame from base 1. From a lookup of the germline V gene (reference sequence), CDR1 and CDR2 are SGHNT and YYREEE.

Sequencing was performed on peripheral blood, taken in the first trimester of pregnancy. This receptor chain uses TRBV5-4 and TRBJ2-1; a stretch of 7 junction bases matches TRBD2. The source of this sequence is a female donor with multiple sclerosis, enrolled in a pregnancy study. The DNA sequence reads TGTGCCAGCAGCTTGGAGCTAGCGGAAACACTCTACAATGAGCAGTTCTTC. This codes for CASSLELAETLYNEQFF.